The TCR beta chain under discussion was sequenced for a study of blood T cell repertoires in COVID-19. Across the study: The origin of the acute and convalescent COVID-19 samples was the United States, Italy and Spain.

The V gene end was trimmed by 4 bases and the J gene end by 0 bases; junction bases not matched to a gene: 5. Germline V gene sequence: CDR1 MNHEY, CDR2 SVGEGT. The CDR3 runs 17 residues. Authors' analysis steps: Amplification with reference gene primers provided the estimates of nucleated cell counts. Data came from immunoSEQ multiplex PCR; TCRdb stores just in-frame clones and leaves some out. V and J calls and clone size are those listed in that table; D and trimming were worked out from the DNA. Among around 200,000 clones listed, about 85% were seen once. Sequenced material: PBMCs or T cells enriched from blood (not recorded which). The clonotype comes from a man aged 35 to 55 who had recovered from COVID-19. V and J are TRBV6-2 or TRBV6-3 and TRBJ2-7, with 14 nucleotides matching TRBD2. CDR3 protein: CASSSRTSGRFSYEQYF. The CDR3 DNA reads TGTGCCAGCAGTTCGCGGACTAGCGGGAGGTTCTCCTACGAGCAGTACTTC.